Sequencing of this T cell receptor beta chain was carried out in a study of alternative splicing in chronic myeloid leukemia remission (dated by TCRdb to between 2020 and 2021). Regarding the complete study: RNA sequencing was used to profile peripheral blood from chronic-phase CML patients at diagnosis and at remission, and the results were compared with those from healthy donors. Eight or nine diagnostic specimens, together with matched remission specimens, were obtained from the RESIST (imatinib), ENESTxtnd (nilotinib) and PINNACLE (nilotinib plus pegylated interferon) trials. The median age was about 52 years at diagnosis, less than 60 at remission and about 40 for the healthy controls. Total leukocytes from peripheral blood collected in EDTA were used as the trial diagnostic specimens. The French Persistem study supplied nine CML samples, of which seven were diagnostic and two were matched remission samples. Female/male counts of 11/5 were recorded for diagnosis samples, 8/3 for remission samples and 2/4 for controls. For diagnosis, remission and control samples alike, total RNA was extracted from peripheral blood mononuclear cells using Trizol. The paper as a whole reports these results and caveats: At remission, blood cell composition was found to be reconfigured to resemble that of lymphoid cell-enriched normal controls. Blood cell composition differed strongly by timepoint, shifting from myeloid progenitor enrichment at diagnosis to mature lymphoid enrichment at remission.

To prepare the library, bulk RNA-seq was applied. The TruSeq Stranded RNA sample prep kit was used to generate libraries of poly-A-enriched mRNA from an input of 0.8 to 1 ug total RNA. Each sample was sequenced in triplicate using paired-end sequencing on a HiSeq 2500. RNA-seq read length was 125 nucleotides per mate. The original methods were these. Reads were trimmed and aligned to hg38 using STAR v2.7, and quality control was performed with FASTQC, RSeQC and multiqc. Salmon 0.14.1 was used to quantify gene expression levels as transcripts per million (TPM). Principal component analysis suggested that transcriptomic profiles were not driven by trial, library batch, sequencing batch, treatment regimen or sex. Based on TCRdb reprocessing of the reads, there is one entry per CDR3 protein sequence, and DNA is missing. It is TCRdb's table, rather than the study itself, that gives the V and J calls and clone size. In this sample the table shows about 700 distinct CDR3 sequences, about 96% of which occur a single time. 3.5% to 4.5% of the sample goes to the ten largest clones.

The CDR3 measures 17 amino acids from cysteine to phenylalanine. No DNA is recorded. According to the germline V gene (reference sequence), CDR1 reads DFQATT and CDR2 reads SNEGSKA. The sample's time point label is to be understood as: chronic-phase CML before TKI therapy (screening/day 1). Around 15 CML patients made up the patient cohort, and matched post-remission samples were obtained for some of these patients. Regarding this clonotype: This clone's antigen is unknown.

This sequence uses TRBV20-1 and TRBJ2-1; without DNA, the TCRdb call of TRBD2 cannot be checked. This receptor was taken from an adult with chronic myeloid leukemia. The specimen was PBMCs or total blood leukocytes (not recorded which), collected at diagnosis. Here the CDR3 is given as CSARTPSWRPAYNEQFF.